This T cell receptor (beta chain) was captured by sequencing in a study of blood T cell repertoires in COVID-19. The overall study: The study drew acute and convalescent COVID-19 samples from the United States, Italy and Spain.

Trimming left V 5 bases short and J 0 bases short, with 11 bases between. The germline V gene has CDR1 LNHDA and CDR2 SQIVND (reference sequence). CDR3 size: 14 residues. The data were produced by immunoSEQ multiplex PCR, yet TCRdb's version contains in-frame clones alone and is incomplete. This sample carries about 190,000 clones, around 85% of them seen once, and the ten largest clones take approximately 13%. What was sequenced was peripheral blood. The rearrangement links TRBV19 to TRBJ2-7; tentative D call: TRBD1 (6 bases). This receptor was identified in a woman aged 45-59 years with acute or convalescent COVID-19. The CDR3 DNA follows: TGTGCCAGTAGTCGGCCAGGGGTCTCCTACGAGCAGTACTTC. Encoded protein: CASSRPGVSYEQYF.